Listed below are T cell receptor beta chains from one sample, sequenced in a study of cytomegalovirus exposure and HLA in healthy donors. Profiled with immunoSEQ multiplex PCR; TCRdb holds only in-frame clones, not every one. Among about 98,000 clones listed, roughly 70% were seen once. The source material was PBMCs. The receptor set was obtained from a male donor in good health and CMV-seronegative. The CDR3 runs from the conserved cysteine through the conserved F or W. D genes are given only for firm matches. Clone size is not always given. Where it is, it says once, few, many or a class for expanded clones.

clone_size: .
d_call: .
v_call: TRBV19
j_call: TRBJ2-1
cdr3_aa: CASSIWASNVDEQFF
cdr3_nt: TGTGCCAGTAGTATTTGGGCGTCTAATGTGGATGAGCAGTTCTTC

clone_size: .
d_call: .
v_call: TRBV28
j_call: TRBJ2-7
cdr3_aa: CASSLQQRALNF
cdr3_nt: TGTGCCAGCAGTCTACAACAGCGGGCGCTGAACTTC

clone_size: .
d_call: TRBD1
v_call: TRBV28
j_call: TRBJ1-4
cdr3_aa: CASSLPSPGTAFSGEKLFF
cdr3_nt: TGTGCCAGCAGTTTACCCTCCCCCGGGACAGCCTTCTCCGGGGAAAAACTGTTTTTT

clone_size: .
d_call: .
v_call: TRBV7-3
j_call: TRBJ1-1
cdr3_aa: CASSPTGTGYGTEAFF
cdr3_nt: TGTGCCAGCAGTCCAACGGGAACAGGGTATGGCACTGAAGCTTTCTTT

clone_size: .
d_call: TRBD1
v_call: TRBV29-1
j_call: TRBJ2-5
cdr3_aa: CSVKDRAGRETQYF
cdr3_nt: TGCAGCGTTAAGGACAGGGCAGGGCGAGAGACCCAGTACTTC

clone_size: .
d_call: .
v_call: TRBV7-3
j_call: TRBJ2-1
cdr3_aa: CASSLRAGSTYEQFF
cdr3_nt: TGTGCCAGCAGCTTAAGGGCAGGGTCTACGTATGAGCAGTTCTTC

clone_size: .
d_call: TRBD2
v_call: TRBV19
j_call: TRBJ2-7
cdr3_aa: CASSIRMTSGRGIEQYF
cdr3_nt: TGTGCCAGTAGTATACGCATGACTAGCGGGAGGGGTATCGAGCAGTACTTC

clone_size: few
d_call: .
v_call: TRBV9
j_call: TRBJ2-1
cdr3_aa: CASSVAPSWYEQFF
cdr3_nt: TGTGCCAGCAGCGTAGCGCCTAGCTGGTATGAGCAGTTCTTC

clone_size: .
d_call: TRBD2
v_call: TRBV9
j_call: TRBJ2-1
cdr3_aa: CASSSRLAGDAEQFF
cdr3_nt: TGTGCCAGCAGCTCCAGACTAGCGGGAGATGCTGAGCAGTTCTTC

clone_size: .
d_call: .
v_call: TRBV28
j_call: TRBJ1-1
cdr3_aa: CASMGRGNTEAFF
cdr3_nt: TGTGCCAGCATGGGGAGGGGGAACACTGAAGCTTTCTTT

clone_size: .
d_call: .
v_call: TRBV6-5
j_call: TRBJ1-1
cdr3_aa: CASRSLGGWRTEAFF
cdr3_nt: TGTGCCAGCAGATCCCTGGGGGGGTGGAGAACTGAAGCTTTCTTT

clone_size: .
d_call: TRBD2
v_call: TRBV28
j_call: TRBJ2-2
cdr3_aa: CASSLTPASGRRELFF
cdr3_nt: TGTGCCAGCAGTTTAACACCGGCTAGCGGGCGCCGGGAGCTGTTTTTT